The 16 T cell receptor beta chains presented below share a single source sample, sequenced in a study of OX40 agonist ivuxolimab in advanced cancers. The data were produced by immunoSEQ multiplex PCR, yet TCRdb's version contains in-frame clones alone and is incomplete. The table lists 23,000 or so clones, 84% of them singletons. This material consisted of CD4+ or CD8+ T cells sorted from blood, taken in a trial of the OX40 agonist ivuxolimab. The receptors come from an adult with an advanced solid tumor such as melanoma, head and neck, liver or kidney cancer.

A remark on this clone: At one boundary the junction diverges from the germline segment, which might be a read error. The CDR3: CASSPRPNNEQFF. The DNA for the CDR3 is TGTGCTAGCAGCCCCCGTCCGAACAATGAGCAGTTCTTC. The chain links TRBV7-7 to TRBJ2-1; D is unresolved. Germline V CDR1 and CDR2: SSHAT, FNYEAQ (reference sequence). The CDR3 runs 13 residues.

The chain employs TRBV19 and TRBJ2-3; no clear D gene. The CDR3 runs to 13 residues. Trimming left V 4 bases short and J 6 bases short, with 11 bases between. Germline loops: CDR1 LNHDA, CDR2 SQIVND (reference sequence). CDR3 in amino acids: CASSTHTSDTQYF. The DNA for the CDR3 is TGTGCCAGTAGTACCCACACCTCGGATACGCAGTATTTT.

The chain has TRBV30 and TRBJ2-3, with 7 bases aligning to TRBD1. Germline V CDR1 and CDR2: GTSNPN, SVGIG (reference sequence). V trimming: 4 bases; J trimming: 2 bases; junction bases outside the gene matches: 9. The CDR3 totals 15 residues. CDR3 region: CAWNRGEGITDTQYF. The DNA of the CDR3 is TGTGCCTGGAACAGGGGCGAAGGGATCACAGATACGCAGTATTTT.

The chain carries TRBV2 and TRBJ2-1; D gene ambiguous. Trimming removed 3 bases from V and 10 bases from J, with 4 bases in between. The CDR3 sequence is 10 residues long. Looked up from germline, CDR1 is SNHLY and CDR2 is FYNNEI. The CDR3 nucleotides read TGTGCCAGCAGTGAGGTGGAGCAGTTCTTC. Amino acid sequence: CASSEVEQFF. The full variable domain, in which reference TRBV2 and TRBJ2-1 provide the parts outside the CDR3, is EPEVTQTPSHQVTQMGQEVILRCVPISNHLYFYWYRQILGQKVEFLVSFYNNEISEKSEIFDDQFSVERPDGSNFTLKIRSTKLEDSAMYFCASSEVEQFFGPGTRLTVL.

The CDR3 region is CASSTRDRVGEKLFF. The CDR3 DNA follows: TGTGCCAGCAGCACCAGGGACAGGGTGGGGGAAAAACTGTTTTTT. The genes are TRBV5-6 and TRBJ1-4; 9 bases line up with TRBD1. Germline trimming cut 4 bases from V and 8 bases from J; bases unmatched to any gene: 9. Germline assignment: CDR1 SGHDT and CDR2 YYEEEE. The CDR3 is made up of 15 amino acids.

The chain recombines TRBV5-6 with TRBJ2-3; 11 bases align to TRBD2. Germline V CDR1 and CDR2: SGHDT, YYEEEE. J gave up 0 bases and V 3 bases, and 9 bases lay outside the gene matches. The CDR3 extends over 18 amino acids. The CDR3 sequence is CASSWTSGLYTSTDTQYF. As DNA, the CDR3 is TGTGCCAGCAGCTGGACTAGCGGGTTGTATACTAGCACAGATACGCAGTATTTT.

About this clone itself: No DNA is shown, since the ends of the CDR3 on it are uncertain; the CDR3 is the one TCRdb lists. This sequence joins TRBV14 and TRBJ2-1; no DNA check was done on the table's D call, TRBD2. The CDR3 has 18 residues if both end residues are counted. Looked up from germline, CDR1 is SGHDN and CDR2 is FVKESK. The CDR3 loop reads CASSQSGWGQGTSGRLFF.

CDR3 in amino acids: CASRRAPIYNEQFF. The CDR3 region has the DNA TGTGCCAGCAGAAGGGCCCCTATCTACAATGAGCAGTTCTTC. This chain uses TRBV6-1 with TRBJ2-1; no firm D call. The CDR3 runs to 14 residues. CDR1 and CDR2 from the germline V gene are MNHNS and SASEGT. Trimming took off 6 bases at V and 3 bases at J, with 12 bases between the two ends.

The chain uses TRBV19 and TRBJ2-7; possibly TRBD1 for D (6 bases). V lost 7 bases to trimming and J lost 3 bases, with 16 bases between them. There are 14 residues in the CDR3. Germline-derived CDR1 and CDR2 are LNHDA and SQIVND (reference sequence). The DNA of the CDR3 is TGTGCCAGTAAAGGGCAGGGGAATAACTACGAGCAGTACTTC. This translates into CASKGQGNNYEQYF.

The V gene is TRBV7-3, the J gene TRBJ2-1; 9 nucleotides line up with TRBD2. Per germline, CDR1 SGHTA and CDR2 FQGTGA. The CDR3 runs to 16 residues. The V and J ends lost 5 bases and 1 base, in that order; junction bases with no gene match: 6. DNA of the CDR3: TGTGCCAGCAGCCTTGGGAGCGGGGGGTCCTACAATGAGCAGTTCTTC. Residues: CASSLGSGGSYNEQFF. Combining the CDR3 with reference TRBV7-3 and TRBJ2-1 gives the whole variable domain GAGVSQTPSNKVTEKGKYVELRCDPISGHTALYWYRQSLGQGPEFLIYFQGTGAADDSGLPNDRFFAVRPEGSVSTLKIQRTERGDSAVYLCASSLGSGGSYNEQFFGPGTRLTVL.

In this sample, this clone turned up once. This chain joins TRBV9 and TRBJ2-6; TRBD1 agrees at 7 bases. Germline V gene data show CDR1 as SGDLS and CDR2 as YYNGEE. CDR3 length: 17 residues. J lost 4 bases, V lost 0 bases, and 7 bases had no gene match. The CDR3 loop reads CASSVVPDRAGANVLTF. The CDR3 region has the DNA TGTGCCAGCAGCGTAGTTCCCGACAGGGCGGGGGCCAACGTCCTGACTTTC.

The V and J genes are TRBV6-5 and TRBJ1-1; TRBD1 agrees at 7 bases. This CDR3 is built from 14 residues. The V gene's germline CDR1 is MNHEY and CDR2 SVGAGI. V lost 1 base and J lost 10; bases outside the gene matches: 9. The CDR3 DNA reads as TGTGCCAGCAGTTACTGGACAGACAGGGAAGGAGCTTTCTTT. Translated: CASSYWTDREGAFF.

The rearrangement links TRBV4-2 to TRBJ2-1; 7 nucleotides line up with TRBD2. CDR3 size: 14 residues. V dropped 1 base and J dropped 11; count of bases not matched to a gene: 8. Per germline, CDR1 LGHNA and CDR2 YNFKEQ. The CDR3 reads CASSQGGTSAQQFF. The CDR3 nucleotides are TGTGCCAGCAGCCAAGGGGGCACTAGCGCCCAGCAGTTCTTC.

This clone was seen once. The CDR3 loop is CASSIRGQDTEAFF. CDR3 sequence (DNA): TGTGCCAGTAGTATTCGCGGACAGGACACTGAAGCTTTCTTT. The chain carries TRBV19 and TRBJ1-1, with 7 positions matching TRBD1. The junction had 4 bases not matched to a gene; V was cut back by 3 bases and J by 3 bases. CDR1 and CDR2 (germline): LNHDA, SQIVND (reference sequence). The CDR3 totals 14 residues.

The V and J genes are TRBV6-4 and TRBJ2-4, with D possibly called TRBD1 or TRBD2 (5 bases each). Per germline, CDR1 MRHNA and CDR2 SNTAGT. This CDR3 is 15 amino acids long. The V gene lost 3 bases and the J gene lost 9 bases, with 18 bases spanning the gap. The CDR3 region is CASSDRGPKGCIQYF. In DNA, the CDR3 is TGTGCCAGCAGTGATCGGGGCCCTAAGGGATGCATTCAGTACTTC.

The table lists this clone with a count of one. The J gene is TRBJ2-5, the V gene TRBV18; unclear D gene. This CDR3 is 11 amino acids long. From germline, CDR1 is KGHSH and CDR2 LQKENI. V lost 3 bases and J 4 bases, leaving 3 bases between the germline ends. The CDR3 loop is CASSPGETQYF. CDR3 nucleotide sequence: TGTGCCAGCTCACCTGGAGAGACCCAGTACTTC.